One and the same sample provided the 12 T cell receptor beta chains below, sequenced in a study of OX40 agonist ivuxolimab in advanced cancers. Here immunoSEQ multiplex PCR was the method, and the copy in TCRdb shows in-frame clones only, minus some. Of about 61,000 clones in the sample, approximately 77% were seen once. Sequenced here: CD4+ or CD8+ T cells sorted from blood, sampled in a trial of the OX40 agonist ivuxolimab. The receptors derive from an adult with an advanced solid tumor such as melanoma, head and neck, liver or kidney cancer.

This clone has only a few counts. V gene TRBV4-1 combines with J gene TRBJ1-1; tentatively, D is TRBD1 (5 bases). CDR3 length: 15 amino acids. V was cut by 2 bases and J by 1 base, with 11 bases left in between. Per germline, CDR1 MGHRA and CDR2 YSYEKL. DNA for the CDR3: TGCGCCAGCAGCCAACCAAGGAGGGGGAACACTGAAGCTTTCTTT. Translated, it gives CASSQPRRGNTEAFF.

The chain employs TRBV7-9 and TRBJ2-2, with D perhaps given as TRBD1 or TRBD2 (5 bases each). Trimming shortened V by 6 bases and J by 5 bases, and 7 bases separated the two germline ends. The CDR3 extends over 12 amino acids. Germline V gene data show CDR1 as SEHNR and CDR2 as FQNEAQ (reference sequence). CDR3 in amino acids: CASRGETGELFF. The CDR3 coding sequence is TGTGCCAGCAGGGGGGAAACCGGGGAGCTGTTTTTT.

The chain links TRBV10-1 to TRBJ2-1; 10 positions match TRBD1. The CDR3 is 14 residues long. In germline, CDR1 is WNHNN, CDR2 SYGVQD (reference sequence). V shed 4 bases, J shed 6 bases, and the junction held 3 bases outside the gene matches. The CDR3 bases are TGCGCCAGCAGTGCCGGGACAGGGGTCAATGAGCAGTTCTTC. It is translated as CASSAGTGVNEQFF.

The rearrangement links TRBV6-5 to TRBJ2-3, with D perhaps TRBD1 (6 bases). Trimming removed 2 bases at V and 4 bases at J, with 7 bases between. The CDR3 runs to 13 residues. Germline CDR1 MNHEY, CDR2 SVGAGI. The CDR3 sequence is CASSYQGSDTQYF. The CDR3 DNA follows: TGTGCCAGCAGTTACCAGGGGTCAGATACGCAGTATTTT.

This clone has just one count. The chain combines TRBV28 with TRBJ1-4; 9 bases map to TRBD1. This CDR3 has 15 residues. Germline values: CDR1 MDHEN, CDR2 SYDVKM. Unmatched junction bases numbered 5, after V lost 1 base and J lost 8 bases. The CDR3 loop is CASSLSQGAREKLFF. In nucleotides, the CDR3 is TGTGCCAGCAGTTTATCACAGGGGGCTCGCGAAAAACTGTTTTTT.

The chain uses TRBV7-9 and TRBJ1-2; D not resolved. Germline CDR1 and CDR2: SEHNR and FQNEAQ (reference sequence). Trimming left V 5 bases short and J 3 bases short, with 10 bases between. There are 13 residues in the CDR3. CDR3 sequence (DNA): TGTGCCAGCAGCCCGGACGGATACTATGGCTACACCTTC. This gives the protein CASSPDGYYGYTF.

This chain connects TRBV19 to TRBJ2-1; TRBD2 matches 9 bases. The CDR3 sequence is 14 residues long. V shed 3 bases and J 8 bases; nucleotides not matched to a gene: 5. In germline, CDR1 is LNHDA, CDR2 SQIVND (reference sequence). CDR3 region: CASSIGGLAYEQFF. CDR3 coding DNA: TGTGCCAGTAGTATTGGGGGACTAGCCTATGAGCAGTTCTTC.

The gene calls are TRBV7-2 and TRBJ2-3; TRBD2 agrees at 7 bases. Trimming took 3 bases from V and 5 from J; bases not matched to a gene: 2. CDR3 length equals 13 residues. The V gene's germline CDR1 is SGHTA and CDR2 FQGNSA. The CDR3 DNA reads TGTGCCAGCAGCTTCAGGGAGGGAGATACGCAGTATTTT. Amino acid sequence: CASSFREGDTQYF.

The rearrangement links TRBV6-4 to TRBJ1-1; D remains ambiguous. The length of the CDR3 is 11 residues. Trimming took 8 bases from V and 9 from J, leaving 13 bases between them. Germline values: CDR1 MRHNA, CDR2 SNTAGT. The CDR3 spells CASSEGTQAFF. The CDR3 DNA is TGTGCCAGCTCTGAGGGAACCCAAGCTTTCTTT.

The chain uses TRBV9 and TRBJ1-2; perhaps TRBD1 as D (6 bases). The CDR3 extends over 17 amino acids. In germline, CDR1 is SGDLS, CDR2 YYNGEE. V lost 1 base and J lost 8, with 24 bases in between. Here the CDR3 reads CASSVNSVTGRSGGYTF. DNA for the CDR3: TGTGCCAGCAGCGTAAATTCGGTGACAGGTCGTTCGGGCGGCTACACCTTC.

This rearrangement joins TRBV2 to TRBJ2-3; D gene ambiguous. With 3 bases removed from V and 2 bases from J, the gap between germline ends came to 18 bases. The CDR3 has 17 residues. Germline loops: CDR1 SNHLY, CDR2 FYNNEI. CDR3 in amino acids: CASSDPVSQIYTDTQYF. The CDR3 DNA reads as TGTGCCAGCAGTGATCCTGTTAGCCAGATATACACAGATACGCAGTATTTT.

J is TRBJ2-7 and V is TRBV10-3, with D tentatively TRBD1 or TRBD2 (5 bases each). This CDR3 comprises 13 residues. The germline CDR1 and CDR2 sequences are ENHRY and SYGVKD. Trimming pared 11 bases from V and 1 base from J, leaving 15 bases between. The CDR3 reads CASGPSPSYEQYF. The CDR3 DNA sequence: TGTGCCTCGGGGCCTAGCCCGTCCTACGAGCAGTACTTC.